This T cell receptor (beta chain) was identified in a study of cytomegalovirus exposure and HLA in healthy donors. Details on this clone: Antigen specificity is unknown.

V was clipped by 1 base and J by 4 bases; unmatched bases: 8. CDR3 length equals 16 residues. Germline V gene data show CDR1 as MNHNS and CDR2 as SASEGT. Study-level findings and limits: There were some public TCRs occurring in many donors, but most TCR sequences were rare. Both high specificity and high sensitivity reportedly marked the classifier's diagnosis of cytomegalovirus status. Researchers catalogued around 150 TCR beta chains as cytomegalovirus-associated.

The PCR employed 60 Vbeta primers together with 13 Jbeta primers. The repertoire was sequenced with immunoSEQ multiplex PCR; TCRdb's copy has only in-frame clones and lacks some. The data contain more than 90,000 clones, more than 70% of them singletons. The sequence was collected from a man between 25 and 39 years old in good health and CMV-seronegative. The chain is built from TRBV6-1 and TRBJ2-7; 9 bases align to TRBD2. The specimen sequenced was PBMCs. The CDR3 DNA is TGTGCCAGCAGTGAAGAGGCGGGAGCGGGGGGTTACGAGCAGTACTTC. This encodes CASSEEAGAGGYEQYF.